This T cell receptor (beta chain) emerged from a study of shared clonotypes between healthy human individuals. A word on this clone: Its cognate antigen is unknown.

Every immunoSEQ plate was one replicate of a subset's evenly spread DNA. Here immunoSEQ multiplex PCR was the method, and the copy in TCRdb shows in-frame clones only, minus some. Altogether millions of clones are present, about 95% being singletons, with the ten largest covering 0.9% to 1.4%. Regarding the study as a whole: Shared clonotypes: 4.5% to 6.5% naive CD4, roughly 3.8% naive CD8, under 2.5% memory CD4, 0.4% to 0.5% memory CD8. Generation probability values for non-shared clonotypes were lower than those for clonotypes shared by all four donors.

In the naive CD8 group, cells lacked CD45RO and were positively selected for CCR7, so terminally differentiated effector memory CD45RA+ cells were left out. The CDR3 has 15 amino acids. V dropped 1 base and J dropped 5; count of bases not matched to a gene: 4. The germline V gene has CDR1 LGHNT and CDR2 FRNRAP. V and J are TRBV12-5 and TRBJ2-3, with 9 bases fitting TRBD1. The origin of this receptor is a man younger than 30 in good health. Sequences were obtained from naive CD8+ T cells sorted from blood. The CDR3 region is CASGLEQGARDTQYF. The CDR3 nucleotides read TGTGCTAGTGGTTTGGAACAGGGGGCAAGAGATACGCAGTATTTT.